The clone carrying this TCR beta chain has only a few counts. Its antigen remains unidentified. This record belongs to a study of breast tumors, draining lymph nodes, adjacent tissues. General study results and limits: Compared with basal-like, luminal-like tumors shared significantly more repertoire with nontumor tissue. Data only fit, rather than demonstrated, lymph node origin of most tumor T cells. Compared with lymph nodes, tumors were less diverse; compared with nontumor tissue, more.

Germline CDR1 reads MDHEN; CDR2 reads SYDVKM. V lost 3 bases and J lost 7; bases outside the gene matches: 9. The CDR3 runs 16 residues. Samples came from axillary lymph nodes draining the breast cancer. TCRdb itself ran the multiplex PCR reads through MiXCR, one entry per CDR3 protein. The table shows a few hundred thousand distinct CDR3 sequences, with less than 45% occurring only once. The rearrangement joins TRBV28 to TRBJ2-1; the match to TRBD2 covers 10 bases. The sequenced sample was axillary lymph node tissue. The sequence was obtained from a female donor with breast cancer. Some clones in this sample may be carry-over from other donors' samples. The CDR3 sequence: CASSFGGTSVMNEQFF. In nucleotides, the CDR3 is TGTGCCAGCAGTTTTGGTGGGACTAGCGTAATGAATGAGCAGTTCTTC.